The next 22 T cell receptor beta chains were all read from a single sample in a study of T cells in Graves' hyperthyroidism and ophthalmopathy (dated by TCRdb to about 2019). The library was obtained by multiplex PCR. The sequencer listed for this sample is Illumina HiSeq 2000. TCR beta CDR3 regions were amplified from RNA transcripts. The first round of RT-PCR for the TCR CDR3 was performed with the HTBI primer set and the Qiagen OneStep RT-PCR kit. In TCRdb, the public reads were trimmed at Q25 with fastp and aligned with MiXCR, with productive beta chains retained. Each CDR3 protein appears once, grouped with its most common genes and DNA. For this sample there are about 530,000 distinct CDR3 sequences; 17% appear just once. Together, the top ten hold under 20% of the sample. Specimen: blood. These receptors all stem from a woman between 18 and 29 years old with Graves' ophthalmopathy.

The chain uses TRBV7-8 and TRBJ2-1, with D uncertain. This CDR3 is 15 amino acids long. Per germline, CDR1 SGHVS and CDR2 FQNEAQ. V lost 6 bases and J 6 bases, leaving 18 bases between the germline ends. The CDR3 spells CASSPSRLPGNEQFF. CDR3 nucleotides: TGTGCCAGCAGTCCAAGCAGACTCCCGGGCAATGAGCAGTTCTTC.

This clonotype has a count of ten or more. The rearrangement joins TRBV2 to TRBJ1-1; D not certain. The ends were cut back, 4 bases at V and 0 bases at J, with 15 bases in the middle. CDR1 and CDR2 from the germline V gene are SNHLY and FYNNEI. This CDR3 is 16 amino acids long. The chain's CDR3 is CASSGVPSWVNTEAFF. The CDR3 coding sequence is TGTGCCAGCAGTGGCGTTCCTTCGTGGGTGAACACTGAAGCTTTCTTT. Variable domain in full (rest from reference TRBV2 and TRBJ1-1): EPEVTQTPSHQVTQMGQEVILRCVPISNHLYFYWYRQILGQKVEFLVSFYNNEISEKSEIFDDQFSVERPDGSNFTLKIRSTKLEDSAMYFCASSGVPSWVNTEAFFGQGTRLTVV.

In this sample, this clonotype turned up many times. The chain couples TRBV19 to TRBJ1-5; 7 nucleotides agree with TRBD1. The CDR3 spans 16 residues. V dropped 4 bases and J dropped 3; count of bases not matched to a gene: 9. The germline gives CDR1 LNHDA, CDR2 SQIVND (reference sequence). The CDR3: CASSTSAQGLNQPQHF. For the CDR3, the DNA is TGTGCCAGTAGTACCTCAGCACAGGGGCTCAATCAGCCCCAGCATTTT.

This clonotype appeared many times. The CDR3 coding sequence is TGTGCCAGCAGCGGTAGTCGGGATCAGTACCGGGACAGCACAGATACGCAGTATTTT. Its protein product is CASSGSRDQYRDSTDTQYF. The rearrangement joins TRBV7-6 to TRBJ2-3; D may be TRBD1 or TRBD2 (5 bases each). The CDR3 loop spans 19 amino acids. Looked up from germline, CDR1 is SGHVS and CDR2 is FNYEAQ. V gave up 5 bases and J gave up 0 bases, with 24 bases separating them.

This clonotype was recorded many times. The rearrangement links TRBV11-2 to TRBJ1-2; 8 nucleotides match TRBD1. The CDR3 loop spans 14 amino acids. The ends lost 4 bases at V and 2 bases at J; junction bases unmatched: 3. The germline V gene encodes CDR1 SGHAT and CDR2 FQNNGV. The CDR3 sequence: CASSSGQENYGYTF. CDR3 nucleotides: TGTGCCAGCAGCTCGGGACAGGAGAACTATGGCTACACCTTC.

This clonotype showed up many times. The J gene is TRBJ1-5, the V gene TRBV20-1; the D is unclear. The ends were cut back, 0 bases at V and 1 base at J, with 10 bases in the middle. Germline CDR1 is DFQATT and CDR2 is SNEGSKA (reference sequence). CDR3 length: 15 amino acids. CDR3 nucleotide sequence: TGCAGTGCTAGAGAAGTCGCTAGAAGCAATCAGCCCCAGCATTTT. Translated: CSAREVARSNQPQHF.

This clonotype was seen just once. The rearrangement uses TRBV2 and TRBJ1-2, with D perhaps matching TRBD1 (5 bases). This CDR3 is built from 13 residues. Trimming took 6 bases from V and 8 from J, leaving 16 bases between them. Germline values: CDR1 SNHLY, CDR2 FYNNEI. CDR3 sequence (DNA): TGTGCCAGCAGCCAAGATAAAAGGGGAGGCTACACCTTC. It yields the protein CASSQDKRGGYTF.

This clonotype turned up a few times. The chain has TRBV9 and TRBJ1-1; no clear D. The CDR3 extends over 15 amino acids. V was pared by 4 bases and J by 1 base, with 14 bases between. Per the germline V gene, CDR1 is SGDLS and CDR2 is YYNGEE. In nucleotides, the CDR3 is TGTGCCAGCAGCCACTCAACCGTAGGGAACACTGAAGCTTTCTTT. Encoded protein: CASSHSTVGNTEAFF. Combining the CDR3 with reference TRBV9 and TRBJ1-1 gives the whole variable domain DSGVTQTPKHLITATGQRVTLRCSPRSGDLSVYWYQQSLDQGLQFLIQYYNGEERAKGNILERFSAQQFPDLHSELNLSSLELGDSALYFCASSHSTVGNTEAFFGQGTRLTVV.

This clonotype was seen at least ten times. CDR3 bases: TGTGCCAGCAGCTTTCGGCAGGCCCAGCCCCAGCATTTT. This sequence encodes CASSFRQAQPQHF. The chain recombines TRBV7-2 with TRBJ1-5; D gene ambiguous. The CDR3 covers 13 residues. The germline V and J ends were trimmed by 3 bases and 7 bases, with 10 bases remaining between them. Germline CDR1 SGHTA, CDR2 FQGNSA.

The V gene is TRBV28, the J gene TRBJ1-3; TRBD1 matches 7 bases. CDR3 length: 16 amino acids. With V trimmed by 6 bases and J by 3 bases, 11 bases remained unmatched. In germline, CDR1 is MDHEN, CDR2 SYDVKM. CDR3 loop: CASRGVDRAGGNTIYF. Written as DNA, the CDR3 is TGTGCCAGCAGAGGGGTAGACAGGGCCGGTGGAAACACCATATATTTT.

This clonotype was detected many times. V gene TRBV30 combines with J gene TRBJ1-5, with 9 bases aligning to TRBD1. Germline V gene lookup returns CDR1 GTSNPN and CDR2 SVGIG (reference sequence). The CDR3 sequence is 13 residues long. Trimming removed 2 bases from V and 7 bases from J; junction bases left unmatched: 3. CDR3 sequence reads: CAWSRQGDQPQHF. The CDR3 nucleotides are TGTGCCTGGAGTAGACAGGGGGACCAGCCCCAGCATTTT.

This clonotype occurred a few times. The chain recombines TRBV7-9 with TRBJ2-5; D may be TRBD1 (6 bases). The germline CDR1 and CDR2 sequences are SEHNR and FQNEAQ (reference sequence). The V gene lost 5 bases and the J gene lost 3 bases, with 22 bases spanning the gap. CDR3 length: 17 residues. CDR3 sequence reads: CASSPQGGGPREETQYF. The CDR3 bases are TGTGCCAGCAGCCCACAGGGTGGGGGACCCCGGGAAGAGACCCAGTACTTC.

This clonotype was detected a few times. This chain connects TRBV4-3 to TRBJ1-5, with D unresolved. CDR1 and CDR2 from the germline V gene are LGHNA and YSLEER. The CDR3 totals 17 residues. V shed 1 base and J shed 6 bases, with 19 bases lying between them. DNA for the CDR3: TGCGCCAGCAGCCAAGTTGGGGTTGTGACATTCAGTCAGCCCCAGCATTTT. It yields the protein CASSQVGVVTFSQPQHF.

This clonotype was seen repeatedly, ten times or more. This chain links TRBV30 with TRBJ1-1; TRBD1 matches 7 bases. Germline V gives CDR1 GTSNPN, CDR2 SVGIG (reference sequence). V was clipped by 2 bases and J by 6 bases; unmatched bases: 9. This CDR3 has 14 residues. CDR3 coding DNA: TGTGCCTGGAGTCCCGAACACAGGGGCGCTGAAGCTTTCTTT. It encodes CAWSPEHRGAEAFF.

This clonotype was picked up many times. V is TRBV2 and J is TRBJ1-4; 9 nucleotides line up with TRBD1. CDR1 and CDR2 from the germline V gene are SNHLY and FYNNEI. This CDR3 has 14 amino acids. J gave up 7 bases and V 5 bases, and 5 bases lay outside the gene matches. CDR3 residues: CASSYRGRGEKLFF. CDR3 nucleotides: TGTGCCAGCAGTTACAGGGGGCGCGGTGAAAAACTGTTTTTT.

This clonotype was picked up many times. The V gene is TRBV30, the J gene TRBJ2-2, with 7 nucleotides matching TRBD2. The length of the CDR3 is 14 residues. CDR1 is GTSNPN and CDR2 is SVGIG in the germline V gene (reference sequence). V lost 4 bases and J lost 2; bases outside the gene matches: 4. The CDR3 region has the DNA TGTGCCTGGATCGGGGGGACTAACACCGGGGAGCTGTTTTTT. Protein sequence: CAWIGGTNTGELFF.

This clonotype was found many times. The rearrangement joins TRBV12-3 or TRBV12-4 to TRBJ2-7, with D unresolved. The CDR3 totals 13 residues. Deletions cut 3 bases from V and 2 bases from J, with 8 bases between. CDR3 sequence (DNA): TGTGCCAGCAGTTTGTCTAAGACCTACGAGCAGTACTTC. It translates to CASSLSKTYEQYF.

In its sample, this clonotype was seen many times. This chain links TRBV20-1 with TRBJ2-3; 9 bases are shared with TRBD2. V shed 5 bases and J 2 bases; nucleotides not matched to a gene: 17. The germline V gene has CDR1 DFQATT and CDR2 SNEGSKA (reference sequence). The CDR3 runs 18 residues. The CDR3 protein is CSASLLGEAGGYTDTQYF. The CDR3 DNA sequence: TGCAGTGCTTCCCTCTTAGGGGAAGCGGGGGGTTACACAGATACGCAGTATTTT.

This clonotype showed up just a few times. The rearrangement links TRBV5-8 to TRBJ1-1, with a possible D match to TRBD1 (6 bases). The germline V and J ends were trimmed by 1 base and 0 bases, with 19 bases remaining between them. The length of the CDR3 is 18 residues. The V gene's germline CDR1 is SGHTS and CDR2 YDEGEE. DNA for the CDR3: TGTGCCAGCAGCTTGCGCCGGGGGGGGGCGACCTTGAACACTGAAGCTTTCTTT. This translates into CASSLRRGGATLNTEAFF.

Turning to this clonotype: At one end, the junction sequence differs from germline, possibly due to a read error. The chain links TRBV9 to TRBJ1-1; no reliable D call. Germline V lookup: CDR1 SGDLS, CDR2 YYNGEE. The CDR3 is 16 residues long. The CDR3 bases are TGTGTCAGCAGTGGAAACCGGGAGTGGTTGAACACTGAAGCTTTCTTC. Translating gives CVSSGNREWLNTEAFF.

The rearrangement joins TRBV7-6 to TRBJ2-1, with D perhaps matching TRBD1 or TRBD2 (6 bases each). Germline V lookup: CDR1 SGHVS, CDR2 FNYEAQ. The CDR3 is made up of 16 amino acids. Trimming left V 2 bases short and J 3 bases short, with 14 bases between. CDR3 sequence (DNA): TGTGCCAGCAGCTTAATGGAGGGGGTTTTCTACAATGAGCAGTTCTTC. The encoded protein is CASSLMEGVFYNEQFF.

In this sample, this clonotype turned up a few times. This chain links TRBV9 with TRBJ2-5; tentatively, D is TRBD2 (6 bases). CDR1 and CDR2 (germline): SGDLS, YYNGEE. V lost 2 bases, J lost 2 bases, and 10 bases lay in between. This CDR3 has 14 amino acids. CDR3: CASSVRTTQETQYF. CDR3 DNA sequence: TGTGCCAGCAGCGTCCGGACTACTCAAGAGACCCAGTACTTC.